Listed below are T cell receptor beta chains from one sample, sequenced in a study of blood T cells in healthy people across ages. TCRdb reprocessed the 5' RACE reads via MiXCR and lists one record per CDR3 protein. The sample yields roughly 2 million distinct CDR3 sequences, around 48% seen once. The sample comprised blood. The receptors here all came from a woman aged 40 to 49 in good health. The CDR3 runs from the conserved cysteine through the conserved F or W. A D gene is named only where the DNA matches it firmly. Clone size is shown for a subset of rows, as once, few, many or a class of expanded clone.

j_call: TRBJ2-4; d_call: NA; clone_size: NA; v_call: TRBV20-1; cdr3_nt: TGCAGTGCTAGAGAACCGAGACTTGGTTTGAACATTCAGTACTTC; cdr3_aa: CSAREPRLGLNIQYF
j_call: TRBJ1-2; d_call: NA; clone_size: NA; v_call: TRBV28; cdr3_nt: TGTGCCAGCAGTTTATTGACGGGGCGCGGAGGCTATGGCTACACCTTC; cdr3_aa: CASSLLTGRGGYGYTF
j_call: TRBJ1-1; d_call: NA; clone_size: few; v_call: TRBV6-2/TRBV6-3; cdr3_nt: TGTGCCAGCAGTCCCCATCGGACAGATATGAACACTGAAGCTTTCTTT; cdr3_aa: CASSPHRTDMNTEAFF
j_call: TRBJ2-7; d_call: NA; clone_size: NA; v_call: TRBV20-1; cdr3_nt: TGCAGTGCTAGACCCCTAGGAGGGCAGGGATTAGCCTACGAGCAGTACTTC; cdr3_aa: CSARPLGGQGLAYEQYF
j_call: TRBJ2-2; d_call: NA; clone_size: NA; v_call: TRBV29-1; cdr3_nt: TGCAGCGTCCCCAGGGACTTGGTAACCGGGGAGCTGTTTTTT; cdr3_aa: CSVPRDLVTGELFF
j_call: TRBJ1-4; d_call: TRBD1; clone_size: NA; v_call: TRBV6-5; cdr3_nt: TGTGCCAGCAGTTACTCGAGACAGGGTAGTGAAAAACTGTTTTTT; cdr3_aa: CASSYSRQGSEKLFF
j_call: TRBJ2-1; d_call: TRBD2; clone_size: NA; v_call: TRBV4-1; cdr3_nt: TGCGCCAGCAGCCAAGACGCGGGGGGGTATTCCTACAATGAGCAGTTCTTC; cdr3_aa: CASSQDAGGYSYNEQFF
j_call: TRBJ2-7; d_call: NA; clone_size: NA; v_call: TRBV11-2; cdr3_nt: TGTGCCAGCAGGGGAGTTTCCGGGACCGCAATAACCTACGAGCAGTACTTC; cdr3_aa: CASRGVSGTAITYEQYF
j_call: TRBJ2-3; d_call: TRBD2; clone_size: NA; v_call: TRBV20-1; cdr3_nt: TGCAGTGCTCTGTGGACAATTGGGACTAGCGGGGGGGATGGTACGCAGTATTTT; cdr3_aa: CSALWTIGTSGGDGTQYF
j_call: TRBJ1-2; d_call: NA; clone_size: NA; v_call: TRBV27; cdr3_nt: TGTGCCAGCAAAGCCTACGCCGACTATGGCTACACCTTC; cdr3_aa: CASKAYADYGYTF
j_call: TRBJ2-3; d_call: TRBD2; clone_size: NA; v_call: TRBV27; cdr3_nt: TGTGCCAGCAGTTCAACCCTAGCGGGGGCCGGAGATACGCAGTATTTT; cdr3_aa: CASSSTLAGAGDTQYF
j_call: TRBJ2-7; d_call: TRBD1; clone_size: many; v_call: TRBV7-2; cdr3_nt: TGTGCCAGCAGCTCAGGGACAGCAATCTACGAGCAGTACTTC; cdr3_aa: CASSSGTAIYEQYF
j_call: TRBJ2-7; d_call: TRBD2; clone_size: NA; v_call: TRBV12-3/TRBV12-4; cdr3_nt: TGTGCCAGCAGTTTATCGGTTCTAGCGGGGGGCCGTTCCTACGAGCAGTACTTC; cdr3_aa: CASSLSVLAGGRSYEQYF
j_call: TRBJ2-7; d_call: TRBD1; clone_size: NA; v_call: TRBV9; cdr3_nt: TGTGCCAGCAGCCTCGGACAGGGAAGTCTCGAGCAGTACTTC; cdr3_aa: CASSLGQGSLEQYF
j_call: TRBJ2-5; d_call: NA; clone_size: NA; v_call: TRBV18; cdr3_nt: TGTGCCAGCTCACCACCGGACAGACGCAGGCTTTGGGAGACCCAGTACTTC; cdr3_aa: CASSPPDRRRLWETQYF
j_call: TRBJ2-1; d_call: TRBD2; clone_size: NA; v_call: TRBV29-1; cdr3_nt: TGCAGCGTTGAGCTAGCGGGGGGCCACTCCAGGCAGTTCTTC; cdr3_aa: CSVELAGGHSRQFF
j_call: TRBJ2-5; d_call: NA; clone_size: NA; v_call: TRBV7-8; cdr3_nt: TGTGCCAGCAGCTTTGACCGATCGGTGTTGAACAATGAGCAGTACTTC; cdr3_aa: CASSFDRSVLNNEQYF
j_call: TRBJ2-5; d_call: TRBD2; clone_size: NA; v_call: TRBV28; cdr3_nt: TGTGCCAGCAGCCCTGAGGGAAGGGGAGGGCCAGAGACCCAGTACTTC; cdr3_aa: CASSPEGRGGPETQYF
j_call: TRBJ2-5; d_call: NA; clone_size: NA; v_call: TRBV7-3; cdr3_nt: TGTGCCAGCAGCCTGACCACAGGGTTGGGAGAGACCCAGTACTTC; cdr3_aa: CASSLTTGLGETQYF
j_call: TRBJ2-5; d_call: NA; clone_size: NA; v_call: TRBV6-2/TRBV6-3; cdr3_nt: TGTGCCAGCAGTTCCTCGCTCGTGGTACCTGAGACCCAGTACTTC; cdr3_aa: CASSSSLVVPETQYF
j_call: TRBJ1-1; d_call: NA; clone_size: NA; v_call: TRBV29-1; cdr3_nt: TGCAGCGTTCCCCGCGGCGAGGGCACTGAAGCTTTCTTT; cdr3_aa: CSVPRGEGTEAFF
j_call: TRBJ1-2; d_call: NA; clone_size: NA; v_call: TRBV15; cdr3_nt: TGTGCCACCAGCAGAGATATCGCCTATGGCTACACCTTC; cdr3_aa: CATSRDIAYGYTF
j_call: TRBJ2-7; d_call: NA; clone_size: NA; v_call: TRBV3-1; cdr3_nt: TGTGCCAGCAGCCAAGTCGGGACCGTCGCCTACGAGCAGTACTTC; cdr3_aa: CASSQVGTVAYEQYF
j_call: TRBJ2-1; d_call: NA; clone_size: NA; v_call: TRBV4-3; cdr3_nt: TGCGCCAGCAGCCAAGAAGTCCCAGGGGGGTTCTCCTACAATGAGCAGTTCTTC; cdr3_aa: CASSQEVPGGFSYNEQFF
j_call: TRBJ2-7; d_call: NA; clone_size: NA; v_call: TRBV12-3/TRBV12-4; cdr3_nt: TGTGCCAGCGCCAGGGTAGCCTACGAGCAGTACTTC; cdr3_aa: CASARVAYEQYF
j_call: TRBJ2-5; d_call: NA; clone_size: NA; v_call: TRBV20-1; cdr3_nt: TGCAGCGGTTTTAGGGGATCTGAGGAGACCCAGTACTTC; cdr3_aa: CSGFRGSEETQYF
j_call: TRBJ2-1; d_call: NA; clone_size: few; v_call: TRBV7-2; cdr3_nt: TGTGCCAGCACAAACCTAGGGCTCCAAGGGGGTGAGCAGTTCTTC; cdr3_aa: CASTNLGLQGGEQFF
j_call: TRBJ2-7; d_call: TRBD1; clone_size: NA; v_call: TRBV7-8; cdr3_nt: TGTGCCAGCAGCTTAACCCGACAGGGCTACGAGCAGTACTTC; cdr3_aa: CASSLTRQGYEQYF
j_call: TRBJ2-3; d_call: TRBD1; clone_size: NA; v_call: TRBV7-6; cdr3_nt: TGTGCCAGCAGCTCTCACAGGGGGCGCACAGATACGCAGTATTTT; cdr3_aa: CASSSHRGRTDTQYF
j_call: TRBJ2-5; d_call: NA; clone_size: NA; v_call: TRBV29-1; cdr3_nt: TGCAGCCCAGGAGGGGAGCAGTACTTC; cdr3_aa: CSPGGEQYF
j_call: TRBJ2-1; d_call: NA; clone_size: NA; v_call: TRBV2; cdr3_nt: TGTGCCAGCTCGGGGGGCGCAGGGAATGAGCAGTTCTTC; cdr3_aa: CASSGGAGNEQFF
j_call: TRBJ2-7; d_call: NA; clone_size: NA; v_call: TRBV12-3/TRBV12-4; cdr3_nt: TGTGCCAGCAGTTATGGGCTAGTTGGATCCTACGAGCAGTACTTC; cdr3_aa: CASSYGLVGSYEQYF
j_call: TRBJ2-7; d_call: NA; clone_size: few; v_call: TRBV20-1; cdr3_nt: TGCAGTGCTAGATACCTTGTGGGGATTGGTCCCTACGAGCAGTACTTC; cdr3_aa: CSARYLVGIGPYEQYF
j_call: TRBJ2-6; d_call: NA; clone_size: NA; v_call: TRBV28; cdr3_nt: TGTGCCAGCAATGGGGGACATTTCTCTGGGGCCAACGTCCTGACTTTC; cdr3_aa: CASNGGHFSGANVLTF
j_call: TRBJ2-3; d_call: NA; clone_size: once; v_call: TRBV4-1; cdr3_nt: TGCGCCAGCAGCCAAGATGAGGGGCTACGCACAGATACGCAGTATTTT; cdr3_aa: CASSQDEGLRTDTQYF
j_call: TRBJ2-6; d_call: NA; clone_size: NA; v_call: TRBV12-3/TRBV12-4; cdr3_nt: TGTGCCAGCAGTTTAATGGGGGCTAATTCTGGGGCCAACGTCCTGACTTTC; cdr3_aa: CASSLMGANSGANVLTF
j_call: TRBJ2-3; d_call: NA; clone_size: NA; v_call: TRBV15; cdr3_nt: TGTGCCACCAGCAGAGATCCAGGGGTAACAGATACGCAGTATTTT; cdr3_aa: CATSRDPGVTDTQYF
j_call: TRBJ2-5; d_call: NA; clone_size: NA; v_call: TRBV5-1; cdr3_nt: TGCGCCAGCAGCTTCGGGCCCTCTAAAGGAGAGACCCAGTACTTC; cdr3_aa: CASSFGPSKGETQYF
j_call: TRBJ1-5; d_call: NA; clone_size: NA; v_call: TRBV5-6; cdr3_nt: TGTGCCAGCAGCCGCCGGGCCAGCAATCAGCCCCAGCATTTT; cdr3_aa: CASSRRASNQPQHF
j_call: TRBJ2-1; d_call: TRBD2; clone_size: NA; v_call: TRBV20-1; cdr3_nt: TGCAGTGCTAGAGGTTTTTCTGGGGAGCGGGGGTACAATGAGCAGTTCTTC; cdr3_aa: CSARGFSGERGYNEQFF
j_call: TRBJ2-3; d_call: TRBD1; clone_size: NA; v_call: TRBV20-1; cdr3_nt: TGCGGTGCTGGACAGGGAAGCACAGATACGCAGTATTTT; cdr3_aa: CGAGQGSTDTQYF